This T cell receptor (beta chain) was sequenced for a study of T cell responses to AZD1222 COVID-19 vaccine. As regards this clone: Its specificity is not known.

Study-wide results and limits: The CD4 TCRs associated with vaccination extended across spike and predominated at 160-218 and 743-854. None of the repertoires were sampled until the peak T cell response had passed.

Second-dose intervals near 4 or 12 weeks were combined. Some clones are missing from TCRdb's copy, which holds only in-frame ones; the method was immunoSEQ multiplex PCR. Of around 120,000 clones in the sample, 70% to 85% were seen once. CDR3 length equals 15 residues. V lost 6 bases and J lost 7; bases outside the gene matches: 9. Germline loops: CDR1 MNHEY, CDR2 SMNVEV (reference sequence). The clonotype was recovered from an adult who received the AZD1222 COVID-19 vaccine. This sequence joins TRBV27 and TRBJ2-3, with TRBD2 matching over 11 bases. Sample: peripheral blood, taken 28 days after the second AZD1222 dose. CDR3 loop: CASRPVAGGLNTQYF. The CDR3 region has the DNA TGTGCCAGCAGGCCCGTAGCGGGGGGGCTGAATACGCAGTATTTT.